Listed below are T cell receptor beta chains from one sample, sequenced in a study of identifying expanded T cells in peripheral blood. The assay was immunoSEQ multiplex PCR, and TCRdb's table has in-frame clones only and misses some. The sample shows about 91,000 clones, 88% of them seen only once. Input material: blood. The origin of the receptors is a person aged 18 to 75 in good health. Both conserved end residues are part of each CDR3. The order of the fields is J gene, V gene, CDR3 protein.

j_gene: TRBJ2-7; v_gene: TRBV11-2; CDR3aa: CASSGRGLGLADYEQYF
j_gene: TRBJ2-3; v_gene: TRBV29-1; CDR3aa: CSVATRGPGTDTQYF
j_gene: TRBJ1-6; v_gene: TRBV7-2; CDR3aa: CASSSSGGSYNSPLHF
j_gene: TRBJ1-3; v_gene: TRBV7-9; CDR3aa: CASSSQSTVYTIYF
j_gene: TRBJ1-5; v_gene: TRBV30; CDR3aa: CAWSVLQGGQPQHF
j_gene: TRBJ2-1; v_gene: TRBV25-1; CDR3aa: CASSEGGLYNEQFF
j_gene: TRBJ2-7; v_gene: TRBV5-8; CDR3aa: CASSHGLAESYEQYF
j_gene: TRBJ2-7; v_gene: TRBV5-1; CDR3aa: CASSSVGTGVTEQYF
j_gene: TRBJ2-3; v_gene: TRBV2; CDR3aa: CASSVDSNTQYF
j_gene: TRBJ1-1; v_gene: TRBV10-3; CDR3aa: CAISEESGQGGTEAFF
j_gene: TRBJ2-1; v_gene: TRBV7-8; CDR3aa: CASSLSGGNFYNEQFF
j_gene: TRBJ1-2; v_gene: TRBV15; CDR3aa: CATSRVWDYGYTF
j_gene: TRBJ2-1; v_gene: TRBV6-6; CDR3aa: CASSPRQGSYNEQFF
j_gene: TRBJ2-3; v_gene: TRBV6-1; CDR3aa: CASSEASGLVTDTQYF
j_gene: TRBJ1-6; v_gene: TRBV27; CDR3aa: CASSLGVKGSPLHF
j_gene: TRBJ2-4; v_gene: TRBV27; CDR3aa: CASSLALLGANIQYF
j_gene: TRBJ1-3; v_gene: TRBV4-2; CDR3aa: CASSRDRTSGNTIYF
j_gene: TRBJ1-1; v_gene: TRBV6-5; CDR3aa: CASSYSNTNPEAFF
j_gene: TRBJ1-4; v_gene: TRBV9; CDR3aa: CASSSQGSEKLFF
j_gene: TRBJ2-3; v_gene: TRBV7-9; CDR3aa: CASNPTLIDTQYF
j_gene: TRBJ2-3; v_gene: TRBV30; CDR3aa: CAWSVRGTLTDTQYF
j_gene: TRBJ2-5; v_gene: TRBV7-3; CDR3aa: CASSRTGRETQYF